This T cell receptor (beta chain) was identified in a study of T cell responses to AZD1222 COVID-19 vaccine. For the study at large: The analysis combined second doses at about 4 or about 12 weeks. Study-wide points: With dominance at 160-218 and 743-854, vaccine-associated CD4 TCRs spanned spike.

Note on this clone: The antigen is undetermined.

Profiling relied on immunoSEQ multiplex PCR, and the TCRdb table lists in-frame clones only, not all of them. The table shows 84,000 or so clones, with roughly 87% occurring only once. The TCR sequence derives from an adult in good health. The specimen comprised peripheral blood, sampled on day 0 of AZD1222 vaccination.

The CDR3: CASSQLRANTGELFF. The DNA of the CDR3 is TGTGCCAGCAGCCAACTGCGGGCGAACACCGGGGAGCTGTTTTTT. This chain links TRBV14 with TRBJ2-2; weak D call: TRBD2 (5 bases). The CDR3 has 15 residues. V lost 2 bases and J lost 0, with 7 bases in between. Germline V lookup: CDR1 SGHDN, CDR2 FVKESK. Full variable domain (remainder filled in from reference TRBV14 and TRBJ2-2): EAGVTQFPSHSVIEKGQTVTLRCDPISGHDNLYWYRRVMGKEIKFLLHFVKESKQDESGMPNNRFLAERTGGTYSTLKVQPAELEDSGVYFCASSQLRANTGELFFGEGSRLTVL.